In this sample, the clone carrying this T cell receptor beta chain turned up a few times. This entry comes from a study of blood T cells in healthy people across ages. Using a J-beta primer mix together with a sample-barcoded 5' primer, a second PCR was run for roughly 6 to 11 cycles. Via MiXCR, TCRdb re-called the 5' RACE reads, giving one row per CDR3 protein. The sample has 600,000 to 900,000 distinct CDR3 sequences; 20% to 30% are singletons. This CDR3 region has 15 residues. The J segment lost 4 bases and the V segment lost 4 bases, leaving 6 bases of the junction unmatched. The V gene's germline CDR1 is SGHKS and CDR2 YYEKEE (reference sequence). The same specimen was also included in a second study, on T cells of mothers and their children. From that study: There were over 8 million TCR beta CDR3 reads from each mother and around 2.7 million from each child. Unrelated pairs and related pairs have their TCR recombination output shaped similarly by thymic selection.

The receptor comes from a boy between 10 and 17 years old in good health. The V and J genes are TRBV5-5 and TRBJ1-1, with 11 bases aligning to TRBD1. Sequences were obtained from blood. CDR3 DNA sequence: TGTGCCAGCAGCGGTAGGACAGGGGGCGGCACTGAAGCTTTCTTT. Amino acids: CASSGRTGGGTEAFF.